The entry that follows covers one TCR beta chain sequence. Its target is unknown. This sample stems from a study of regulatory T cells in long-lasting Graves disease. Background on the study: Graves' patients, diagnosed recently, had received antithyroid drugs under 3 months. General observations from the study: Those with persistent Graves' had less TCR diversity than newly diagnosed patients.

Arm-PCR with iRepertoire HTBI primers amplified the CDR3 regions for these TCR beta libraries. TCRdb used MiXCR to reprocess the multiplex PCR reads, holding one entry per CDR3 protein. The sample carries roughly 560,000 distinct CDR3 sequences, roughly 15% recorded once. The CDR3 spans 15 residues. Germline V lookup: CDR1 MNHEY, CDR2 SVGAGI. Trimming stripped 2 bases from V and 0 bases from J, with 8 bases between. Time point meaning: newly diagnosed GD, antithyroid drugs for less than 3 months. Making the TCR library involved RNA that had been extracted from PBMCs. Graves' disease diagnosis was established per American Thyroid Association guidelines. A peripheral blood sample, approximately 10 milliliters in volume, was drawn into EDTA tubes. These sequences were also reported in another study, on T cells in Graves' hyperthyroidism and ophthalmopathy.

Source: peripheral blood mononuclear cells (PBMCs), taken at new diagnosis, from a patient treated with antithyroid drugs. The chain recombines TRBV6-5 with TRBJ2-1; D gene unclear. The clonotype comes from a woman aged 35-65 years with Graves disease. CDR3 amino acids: CASSYDWNSYNEQFF. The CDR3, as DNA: TGTGCCAGCAGTTACGATTGGAACTCCTACAATGAGCAGTTCTTC.